A single sample gave rise to the 11 T cell receptor beta chains below, sequenced in a study of blood T cell repertoires in COVID-19. Here immunoSEQ multiplex PCR was the method, and the copy in TCRdb shows in-frame clones only, minus some. The top ten clones hold about 8% of a sample with some 230,000 clones, roughly 80% of them seen once. Sequencing was done on a sample of peripheral blood. All receptors derive from a woman aged 45 to 65 with acute or convalescent COVID-19.

A few counts support this clone. This rearrangement joins TRBV2 to TRBJ2-3, with 7 bases lining up with TRBD2. The CDR3 is made up of 16 amino acids. V dropped 8 bases and J dropped 0; count of bases not matched to a gene: 11. Germline V CDR1 and CDR2: SNHLY, FYNNEI. CDR3 nucleotides: TGTGCCAGCGCAAAAGGCGGGGGTCCTAGCACAGATACGCAGTATTTT. Amino acids: CASAKGGGPSTDTQYF. The whole variable domain, remainder taken from reference TRBV2 and TRBJ2-3, is EPEVTQTPSHQVTQMGQEVILRCVPISNHLYFYWYRQILGQKVEFLVSFYNNEISEKSEIFDDQFSVERPDGSNFTLKIRSTKLEDSAMYFCASAKGGGPSTDTQYFGPGTRLTVL.

This clone was seen only a few times. V is TRBV5-6 and J is TRBJ1-5, with D tentatively TRBD1 (6 bases). The germline V and J ends were trimmed by 3 bases and 5 bases, with 15 bases remaining between them. The CDR3 sequence is 15 residues long. Germline values: CDR1 SGHDT, CDR2 YYEEEE. CDR3 in amino acids: CASSYSGRGDQPQHF. CDR3 DNA: TGTGCCAGCAGCTACTCGGGCAGGGGTGATCAGCCCCAGCATTTT. The whole variable domain, filled in from reference TRBV5-6 and TRBJ1-5, reads DAGVTQSPTHLIKTRGQQVTLRCSPKSGHDTVSWYQQALGQGPQFIFQYYEEEERQRGNFPDRFSGHQFPNYSSELNVNALLLGDSALYLCASSYSGRGDQPQHFGDGTRLSIL.

This clone was observed once. The J gene is TRBJ1-6, the V gene TRBV28, with TRBD1 matching over 8 bases. V shed 8 bases, J shed 8 bases, and the junction held 11 bases outside the gene matches. Germline V lookup: CDR1 MDHEN, CDR2 SYDVKM. The CDR3 is made up of 15 amino acids. CDR3: CASCTTGTGDSPLHF. The CDR3 bases are TGTGCCAGCTGCACAACCGGGACAGGAGATTCACCCCTCCACTTT.

J is TRBJ2-5 and V is TRBV20-1, with D possibly TRBD1 on 6 matching bases. Trimming cost V 6 bases and J 5 bases, with 10 bases left between them. Germline lookup yields CDR1 DFQATT and CDR2 SNEGSKA (reference sequence). The CDR3 loop spans 11 amino acids. Here the CDR3 reads CSAWGRETQYF. CDR3 nucleotides: TGCAGTGCCTGGGGGCGGGAGACCCAGTACTTC.

The chain has TRBV28 and TRBJ2-5; D not resolved. The germline CDR1 and CDR2 sequences are MDHEN and SYDVKM. The CDR3 runs 13 residues. Trimming removed 5 bases from V and 4 bases from J, with 11 bases in between. The CDR3 sequence: CASSPRVLETQYF. CDR3 coding DNA: TGTGCCAGCAGTCCCCGCGTTCTAGAGACCCAGTACTTC.

This clone appeared a single time. The V call is TRBV3-1 (or the pseudogene TRBV3-2), the J call TRBJ2-5; 10 nucleotides line up with TRBD2. Unmatched junction bases numbered 10, after V lost 6 bases and J lost 6 bases. CDR1 is LGHDT and CDR2 is YNNKEL in the germline V gene (reference sequence). The CDR3 spans 15 residues. The CDR3 nucleotides are TGTGCCAGCAGTCCTCAGCTAGCGGGGGAGAAGACCCAGTACTTC. Translated: CASSPQLAGEKTQYF.

The rearrangement links TRBV5-1 to TRBJ2-1; 9 positions agree with TRBD2. The CDR3 runs 16 residues. The germline V gene encodes CDR1 SGHRS and CDR2 YFSETQ. V shed 0 bases and J 5 bases; nucleotides not matched to a gene: 6. This CDR3 is CASSLESVAGDNEQFF. In nucleotides, the CDR3 is TGCGCCAGCAGCTTGGAGTCGGTAGCGGGAGACAATGAGCAGTTCTTC.

This sequence joins TRBV18 and TRBJ2-7; 10 positions agree with TRBD2. Germline V CDR1 and CDR2: KGHSH, LQKENI. The CDR3 has 18 residues. Trimming at V came to 3 bases and at J to 2 bases, leaving 13 bases not matched to a gene. The CDR3 spells CASSPAPRSGRATYEQYF. CDR3 DNA sequence: TGTGCCAGCTCACCGGCCCCTCGGAGCGGGAGGGCGACCTACGAGCAGTACTTC.

V and J are TRBV5-1 and TRBJ1-1; perhaps TRBD1 as D (6 bases). This CDR3 contains 15 residues. V was trimmed by 6 bases and J by 1 base, leaving 16 bases between them. Germline V lookup: CDR1 SGHRS, CDR2 YFSETQ. The CDR3 nucleotides are TGCGCCAGCAAGGAGCAGGGGACGTGGAACACTGAAGCTTTCTTT. It specifies CASKEQGTWNTEAFF.

The chain couples TRBV28 to TRBJ2-7; D not resolved. The V end was cut by 5 bases, the J end by 4 bases, with 6 bases between. The CDR3 loop spans 11 amino acids. Germline V CDR1 and CDR2: MDHEN, SYDVKM. CDR3 amino acids: CASSLGYEQYF. The CDR3 coding sequence is TGTGCCAGCAGTCTCGGGTACGAGCAGTACTTC.

The rearrangement links TRBV2 to TRBJ1-6; D possibly corresponds to TRBD1 (5 bases). The CDR3 has 14 amino acids. Looked up from germline, CDR1 is SNHLY and CDR2 is FYNNEI. Deletions cut 6 bases from V and 3 bases from J, with 9 bases between. The CDR3 DNA reads TGTGCCAGCAGCCCAGGGTTCTATAATTCACCCCTCCACTTT. Translation: CASSPGFYNSPLHF.